This T cell receptor beta chain was recorded in a study of T cell changes during pregnancy in multiple sclerosis. CDR1 and CDR2 (germline): SGHVS, FNYEAQ. Trimming removed 0 bases from V and 1 base from J, with 9 bases in between. This CDR3 has 15 amino acids. The method was immunoSEQ multiplex PCR; TCRdb's version includes in-frame clones alone and lacks a portion of them. The sample contains about 48,000 clones, approximately 95% of which appear only once. This specimen consisted of CD4+ T cells from peripheral blood mononuclear cells, obtained in the first trimester of pregnancy. The J gene is TRBJ1-1, the V gene TRBV7-6, with D uncertain. This receptor was obtained from a female donor with multiple sclerosis, enrolled in a pregnancy study. In nucleotides, the CDR3 is TGTGCCAGCAGCTTAGCGGGCAGTGGGAACACTGAAGCTTTCTTT. This translates into CASSLAGSGNTEAFF.